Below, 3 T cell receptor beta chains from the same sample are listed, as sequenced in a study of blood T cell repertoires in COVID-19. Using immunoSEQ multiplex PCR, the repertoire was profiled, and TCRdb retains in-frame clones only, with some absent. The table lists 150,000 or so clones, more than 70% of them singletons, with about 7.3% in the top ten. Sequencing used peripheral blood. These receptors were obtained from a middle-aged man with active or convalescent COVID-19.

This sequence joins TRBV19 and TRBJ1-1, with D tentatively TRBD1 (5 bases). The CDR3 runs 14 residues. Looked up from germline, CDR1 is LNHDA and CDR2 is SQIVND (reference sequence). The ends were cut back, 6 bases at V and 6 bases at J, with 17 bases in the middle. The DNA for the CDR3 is TGTGCCAGTAGAACTAAGGGGAAAGGTGCTGAAGCTTTCTTT. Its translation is CASRTKGKGAEAFF.

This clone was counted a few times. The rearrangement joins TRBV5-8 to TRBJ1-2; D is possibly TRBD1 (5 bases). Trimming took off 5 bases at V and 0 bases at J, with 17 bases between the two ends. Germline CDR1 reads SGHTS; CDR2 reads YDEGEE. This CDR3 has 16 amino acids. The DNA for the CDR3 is TGTGCCAGCAGTCTGGGGCTTGTCGGAGCTAACTATGGCTACACCTTC. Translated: CASSLGLVGANYGYTF.

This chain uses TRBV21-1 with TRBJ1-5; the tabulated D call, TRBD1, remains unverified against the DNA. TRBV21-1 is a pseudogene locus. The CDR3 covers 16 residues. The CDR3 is CASSGGTAKSHQPQHF. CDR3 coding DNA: TGTGCCAGCAGTGGGGGGACAGCTAAATCCCATCAGCCCCAGCATTTT.